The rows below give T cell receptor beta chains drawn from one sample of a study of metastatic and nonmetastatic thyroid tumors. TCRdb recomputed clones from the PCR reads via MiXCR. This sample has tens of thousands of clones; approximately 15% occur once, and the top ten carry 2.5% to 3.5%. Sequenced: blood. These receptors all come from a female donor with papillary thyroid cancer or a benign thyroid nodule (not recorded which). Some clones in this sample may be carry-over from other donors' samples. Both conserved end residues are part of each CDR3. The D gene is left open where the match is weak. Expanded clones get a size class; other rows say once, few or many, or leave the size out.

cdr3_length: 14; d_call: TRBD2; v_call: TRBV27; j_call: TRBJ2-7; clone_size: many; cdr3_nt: TGTGCCAGCAGTCTAGCGGGAGCTAACTACGAGCAGTACTTC; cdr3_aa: CASSLAGANYEQYF
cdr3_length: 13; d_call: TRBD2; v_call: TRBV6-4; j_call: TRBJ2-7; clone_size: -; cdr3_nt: TGTGCCAGCAGTGACTCGACTAGCGGCGAGCAGTACTTC; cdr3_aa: CASSDSTSGEQYF
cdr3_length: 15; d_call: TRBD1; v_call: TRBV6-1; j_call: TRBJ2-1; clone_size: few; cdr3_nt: TGTGCCAGCAGCTCACTTCGGGGACAGGGAAATGAGCAGTTCTTC; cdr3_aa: CASSSLRGQGNEQFF
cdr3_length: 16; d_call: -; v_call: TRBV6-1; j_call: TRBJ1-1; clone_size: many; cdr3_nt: TGTGCCAGCAGGCGAACAGGGTCCGGGAGGAACACTGAAGCTTTCTTT; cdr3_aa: CASRRTGSGRNTEAFF
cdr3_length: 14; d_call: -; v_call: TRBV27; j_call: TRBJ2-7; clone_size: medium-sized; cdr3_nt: TGTGCCAGCAGTAAGAGGGACTTCGCCTACGAGCAGTACTTC; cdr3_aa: CASSKRDFAYEQYF
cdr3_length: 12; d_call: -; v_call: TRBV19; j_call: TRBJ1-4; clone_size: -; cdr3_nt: TGTGCCAGTAGCCCTAGATTTGAAAAACTGTTTTTT; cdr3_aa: CASSPRFEKLFF
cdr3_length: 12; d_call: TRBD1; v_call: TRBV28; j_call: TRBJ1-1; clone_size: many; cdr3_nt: TGTGCCAGCAGTTTGCGGGGACAGGAAGCTTTCTTT; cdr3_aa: CASSLRGQEAFF
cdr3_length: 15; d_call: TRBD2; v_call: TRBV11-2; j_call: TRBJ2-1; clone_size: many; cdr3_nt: TGTGCCAGCAGCTACGGGACTAGCGGAGATAATGAGCAGTTCTTC; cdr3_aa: CASSYGTSGDNEQFF
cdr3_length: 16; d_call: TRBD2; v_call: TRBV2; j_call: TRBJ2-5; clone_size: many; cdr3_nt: TGTGCCAGCACGCGACTAGCGGGAGGGGGAGGCGAGACCCAGTACTTC; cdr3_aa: CASTRLAGGGGETQYF
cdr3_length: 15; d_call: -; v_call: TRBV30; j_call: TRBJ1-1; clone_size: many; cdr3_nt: TGTGCCTGGAATCGGGGGGTTAGAATGAACACTGAAGCTTTCTTT; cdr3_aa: CAWNRGVRMNTEAFF
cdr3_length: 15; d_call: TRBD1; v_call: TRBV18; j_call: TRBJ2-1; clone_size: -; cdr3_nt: TGTGCCAGCTCCACGCGGGGACAGGGTGCGGATGAGCAGTTCTTC; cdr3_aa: CASSTRGQGADEQFF
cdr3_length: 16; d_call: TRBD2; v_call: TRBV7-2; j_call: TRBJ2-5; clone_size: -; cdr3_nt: TGTGCCAGCAGCTTAGAGTCTAGCGGAGCTTGGGGGACCCAGTACTTC; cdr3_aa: CASSLESSGAWGTQYF
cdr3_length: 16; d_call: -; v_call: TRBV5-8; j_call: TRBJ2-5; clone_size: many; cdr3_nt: TGTGCCAGCAGCTTGTTACGGGATTATGACTCGGAGACCCAGTACTTC; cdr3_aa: CASSLLRDYDSETQYF
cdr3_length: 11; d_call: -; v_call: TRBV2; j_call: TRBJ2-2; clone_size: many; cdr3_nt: TGTGCCAGCAGTAGACTCGAGGAGCTGTTTTTT; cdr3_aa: CASSRLEELFF
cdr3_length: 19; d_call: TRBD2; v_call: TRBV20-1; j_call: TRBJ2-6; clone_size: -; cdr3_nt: TGCAGTGCTAGCCCAACAACTAGCGGGTCTAGCTCTGGGGCCAACGTCCTGACTTTC; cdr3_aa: CSASPTTSGSSSGANVLTF
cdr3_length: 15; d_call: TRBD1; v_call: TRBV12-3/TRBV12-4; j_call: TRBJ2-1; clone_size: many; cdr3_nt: TGTGCCAGCAGTTCCCCCGGGACAGGGTTGTATGAGCAGTTCTTC; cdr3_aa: CASSSPGTGLYEQFF
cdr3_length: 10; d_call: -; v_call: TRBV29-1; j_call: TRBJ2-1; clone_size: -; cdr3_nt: TGCAGCGTTGAAACGGGTGAGCAGTTCTTC; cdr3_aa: CSVETGEQFF
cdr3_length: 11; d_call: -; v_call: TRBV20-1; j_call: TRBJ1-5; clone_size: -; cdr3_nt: TGCAGTGATAGGGCGTTAGGCACCCAGCATTTT; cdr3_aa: CSDRALGTQHF
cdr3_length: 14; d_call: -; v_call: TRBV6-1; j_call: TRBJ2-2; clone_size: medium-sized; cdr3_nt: TGTGCCAGCAGTGAACGGGAATTCACCGGGGAGCTGTTTTTT; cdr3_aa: CASSEREFTGELFF
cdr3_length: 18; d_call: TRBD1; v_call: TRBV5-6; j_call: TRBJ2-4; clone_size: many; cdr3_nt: TGTGCCAGCAGCTTGTTGGGCGACAGGGTACTAGCCAAAAACATTCAGTACTTC; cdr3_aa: CASSLLGDRVLAKNIQYF
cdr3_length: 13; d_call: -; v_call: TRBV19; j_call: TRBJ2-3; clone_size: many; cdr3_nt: TGTGCCAGTAGTCCCTTCCGGGGGGATACGCAGTATTTT; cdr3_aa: CASSPFRGDTQYF
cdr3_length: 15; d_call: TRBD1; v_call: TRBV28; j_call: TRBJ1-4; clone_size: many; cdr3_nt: TGTGCCAGCAGTTTGGGGACAGCACGTAATGAAAAACTGTTTTTT; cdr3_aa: CASSLGTARNEKLFF
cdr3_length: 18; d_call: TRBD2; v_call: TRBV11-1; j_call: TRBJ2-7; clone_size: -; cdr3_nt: TGTGCCAGCAGCGAACAAAGCGTACTAGCGGGAGGGCCCCACGACCAGTACTTC; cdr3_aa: CASSEQSVLAGGPHDQYF
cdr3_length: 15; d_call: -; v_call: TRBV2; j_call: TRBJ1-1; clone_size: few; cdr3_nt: TGTGCCAGCAGATCCACAAAGGTTGTAGACACTGAAGCTTTCTTT; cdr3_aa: CASRSTKVVDTEAFF
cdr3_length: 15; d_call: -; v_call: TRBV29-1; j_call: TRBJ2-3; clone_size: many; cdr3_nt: TGCAGCGTCCGGTTTGCTTTCAGGGGCACAGATACGCAGTATTTT; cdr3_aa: CSVRFAFRGTDTQYF
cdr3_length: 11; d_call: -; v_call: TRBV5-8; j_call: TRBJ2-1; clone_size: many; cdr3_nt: TGTGCCAGCAGCCCCTACAATGAGCAGTTCTTC; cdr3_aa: CASSPYNEQFF
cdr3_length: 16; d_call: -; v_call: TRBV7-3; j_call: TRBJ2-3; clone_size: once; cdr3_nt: TGTGCCAGCAGCTTAGTCGGGAGCTTCGGAACAGATACGCAGTATTTT; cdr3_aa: CASSLVGSFGTDTQYF
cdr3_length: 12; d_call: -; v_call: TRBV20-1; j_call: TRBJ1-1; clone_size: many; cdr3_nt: TGCAGTGCTAGGGTAGAGAACACTGAAGCTTTCTTT; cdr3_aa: CSARVENTEAFF
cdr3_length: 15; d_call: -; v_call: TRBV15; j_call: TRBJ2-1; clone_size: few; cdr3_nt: TGTGCCACCAGCAGAGATCCCATAAGTAACAATGAGCAGTTCTTC; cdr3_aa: CATSRDPISNNEQFF
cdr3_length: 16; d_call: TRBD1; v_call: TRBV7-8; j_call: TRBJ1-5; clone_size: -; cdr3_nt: TGTGCCAGCAGCTGGGGGACAGTGGCCTCGATACAGCCCCAGCATTTT; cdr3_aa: CASSWGTVASIQPQHF
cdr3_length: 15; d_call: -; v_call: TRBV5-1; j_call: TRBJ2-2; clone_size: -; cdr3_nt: TGCGCCAGCAGCTTCCAAGCTCTGAACACCGGGGAGCTGTTTTTT; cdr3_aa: CASSFQALNTGELFF
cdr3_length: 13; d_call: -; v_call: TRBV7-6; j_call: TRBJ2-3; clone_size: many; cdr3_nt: TGTGCCAGCAGCTTAGAGGCAGAGGATACGCAGTATTTT; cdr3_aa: CASSLEAEDTQYF
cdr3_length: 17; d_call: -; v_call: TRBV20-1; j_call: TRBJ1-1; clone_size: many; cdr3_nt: TGCAGTGCTAGAGATCACGGCGGGCGTAAGGGGAACACTGAAGCTTTCTTT; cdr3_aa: CSARDHGGRKGNTEAFF
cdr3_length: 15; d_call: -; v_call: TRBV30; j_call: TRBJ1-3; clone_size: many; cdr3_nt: TGTGCCTGGAGCAAATGGGCAGGGTCTGGAAACACCATATATTTT; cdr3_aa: CAWSKWAGSGNTIYF
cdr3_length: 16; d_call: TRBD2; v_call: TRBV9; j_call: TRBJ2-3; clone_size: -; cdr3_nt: TGTGCCAGCAGCTCTGGACTAGCGGGAGGTGAAGATACGCAGTATTTT; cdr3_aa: CASSSGLAGGEDTQYF
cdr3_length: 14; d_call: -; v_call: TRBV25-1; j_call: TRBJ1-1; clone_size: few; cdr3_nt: TGTGCCAGCTCGGACGGGGGGCTGAAAACTGAAGCTTTCTTT; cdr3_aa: CASSDGGLKTEAFF
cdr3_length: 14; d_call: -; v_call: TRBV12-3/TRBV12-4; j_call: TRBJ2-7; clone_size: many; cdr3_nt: TGTGCCAGCAGTTTCGGGGCGGTCTCCTACGAGCAGTACTTC; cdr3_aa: CASSFGAVSYEQYF
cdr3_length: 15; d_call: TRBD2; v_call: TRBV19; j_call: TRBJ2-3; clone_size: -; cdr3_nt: TGTGCCAGTAGTCGACTAGCGGGATCCACAGATACTAAGTATTTT; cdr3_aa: CASSRLAGSTDTKYF
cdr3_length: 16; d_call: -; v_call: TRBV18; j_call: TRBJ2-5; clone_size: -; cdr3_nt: TGTGCCAGCTCACCACCTTGGGGCAGTGAAGGGGAGACCCAGTACTTC; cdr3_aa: CASSPPWGSEGETQYF
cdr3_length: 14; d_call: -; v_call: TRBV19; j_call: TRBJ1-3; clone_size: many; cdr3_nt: TGTGCCAGTAGTATGATCGACTCTGGAAACACCATATATTTT; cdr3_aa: CASSMIDSGNTIYF
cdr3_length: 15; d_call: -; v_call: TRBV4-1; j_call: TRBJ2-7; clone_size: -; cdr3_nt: TGCGCCAGCAGCCAGCTGACTATTGGGAGCTACGAGCAGTACTTC; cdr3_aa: CASSQLTIGSYEQYF
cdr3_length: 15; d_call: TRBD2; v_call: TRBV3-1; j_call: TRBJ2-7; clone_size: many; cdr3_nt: TGTGCCAGCAGCCAAGTCAGGACTAGCGGGAGTGAGCAGTACTTC; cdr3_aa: CASSQVRTSGSEQYF
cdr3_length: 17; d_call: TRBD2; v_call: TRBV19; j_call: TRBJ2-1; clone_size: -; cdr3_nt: TGTGCCAGTAGTACAGGCGGGGGAGCGATTCGTTTTAATGAGCAGTTCTTC; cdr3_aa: CASSTGGGAIRFNEQFF
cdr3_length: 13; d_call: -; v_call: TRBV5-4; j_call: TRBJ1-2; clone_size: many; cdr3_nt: TGTGCCAGCAGCAGGGGGACGGAGGATGGCTACACCTTC; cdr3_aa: CASSRGTEDGYTF
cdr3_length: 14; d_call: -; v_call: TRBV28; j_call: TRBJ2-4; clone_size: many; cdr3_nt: TGTGCCAGCAGTTTAAAGCTCGCGCGGAACATTCAGTACTTC; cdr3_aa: CASSLKLARNIQYF
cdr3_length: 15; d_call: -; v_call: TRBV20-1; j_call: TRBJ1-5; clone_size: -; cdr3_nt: TGCAGTGCCCTACCAAATCCTAGTCTCAACCAGCCCCAGCATTTT; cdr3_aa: CSALPNPSLNQPQHF
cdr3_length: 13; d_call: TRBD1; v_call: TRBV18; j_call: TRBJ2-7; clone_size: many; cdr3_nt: TGTGCCAGCTCCCAGGGACAGACCTACGAGCAGTACTTC; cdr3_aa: CASSQGQTYEQYF
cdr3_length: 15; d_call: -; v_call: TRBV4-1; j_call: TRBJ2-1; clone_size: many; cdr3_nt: TGCGCCAGCAGCCAAGAGTCCTCGCCCTACAATGAGCAGTTCTTC; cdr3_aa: CASSQESSPYNEQFF
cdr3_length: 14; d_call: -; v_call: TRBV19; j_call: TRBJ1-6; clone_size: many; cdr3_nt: TGTGCCAGTAGTGGGGGGCGATTAAGGTCACCCCTCCACTTT; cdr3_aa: CASSGGRLRSPLHF
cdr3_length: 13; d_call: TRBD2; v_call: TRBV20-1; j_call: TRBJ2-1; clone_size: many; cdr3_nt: TGCAGTGCTAAGACGGGAGGTAACAATGAGCAGTTCTTC; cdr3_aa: CSAKTGGNNEQFF